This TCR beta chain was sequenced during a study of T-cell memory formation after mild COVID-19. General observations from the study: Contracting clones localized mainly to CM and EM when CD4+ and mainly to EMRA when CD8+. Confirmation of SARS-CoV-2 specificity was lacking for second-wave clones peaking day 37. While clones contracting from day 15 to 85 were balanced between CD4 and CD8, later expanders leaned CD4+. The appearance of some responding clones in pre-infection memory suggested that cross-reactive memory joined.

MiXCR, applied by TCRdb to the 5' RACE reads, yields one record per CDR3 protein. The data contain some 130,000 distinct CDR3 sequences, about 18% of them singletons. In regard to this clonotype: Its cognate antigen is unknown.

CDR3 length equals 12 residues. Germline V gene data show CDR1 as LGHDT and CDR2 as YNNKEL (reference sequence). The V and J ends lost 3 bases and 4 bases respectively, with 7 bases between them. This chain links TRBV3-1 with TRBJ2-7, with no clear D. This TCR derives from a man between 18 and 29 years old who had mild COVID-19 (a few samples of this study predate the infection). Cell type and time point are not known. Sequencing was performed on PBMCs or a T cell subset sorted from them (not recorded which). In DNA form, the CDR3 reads TGTGCCAGCAGCCAGTATAATTACGAGCAGTACTTC. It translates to CASSQYNYEQYF.